The 27 T cell receptor beta chains listed next were all sequenced from one sample in a study of shared clonotypes between healthy human individuals. TCRdb's table, derived via immunoSEQ multiplex PCR, lists solely in-frame clones and lacks some. The sample includes about 960,000 clones, less than 85% seen only once; the top ten take about 1.5%. Sequenced: memory CD4+ T cells sorted from blood. Subset meaning: CD45RA-negative fraction. The receptors stem from a man aged 18 to 35 in good health.

The J gene is TRBJ1-5, the V gene TRBV5-6; maybe TRBD1 (6 bases). Germline loops: CDR1 SGHDT, CDR2 YYEEEE. V gave up 0 bases and J gave up 0 bases, with 10 bases separating them. The CDR3 loop spans 16 amino acids. The CDR3 reads CASSLDRGNSNQPQHF. The CDR3 bases are TGTGCCAGCAGCTTGGATAGGGGGAATAGCAATCAGCCCCAGCATTTT.

This chain uses TRBV30 with TRBJ2-1; 11 bases are a match to TRBD2. Germline V lookup: CDR1 GTSNPN, CDR2 SVGIG (reference sequence). The CDR3 is made up of 15 amino acids. V lost 4 bases, J lost 7 bases, and 9 bases stayed unmatched. The DNA of the CDR3 is TGTGCCTGGACCCCCTATAGCGGGAGGGTGAATGAGCAGTTCTTC. Its protein product is CAWTPYSGRVNEQFF.

Only a few counts were recorded for this clone. This chain joins TRBV11-3 and TRBJ2-2, with D perhaps matching TRBD1 (5 bases). Germline CDR1 SGHNT, CDR2 YENEEA. This CDR3 has 15 amino acids. V lost 5 bases, J lost 0 bases, and 10 bases lay in between. The chain's CDR3 is CASSPGHTNTGELFF. The CDR3 nucleotides read TGTGCCAGCAGCCCCGGACATACGAACACCGGGGAGCTGTTTTTT.

V gene TRBV10-3 combines with J gene TRBJ2-2, with TRBD1 identical over 11 bases. Germline V CDR1 and CDR2: ENHRY, SYGVKD. Trimming at V came to 4 bases and at J to 4 bases, leaving 2 bases not matched to a gene. This CDR3 comprises 15 residues. The CDR3 region has the DNA TGTGCCATCAGTGCCGGGACAGGGGGCACCGGGGAGCTGTTTTTT. Its protein is CAISAGTGGTGELFF.

The CDR3 sequence is CASSVIADTQYF. CDR3 nucleotide sequence: TGTGCCAGCAGTGTTATCGCAGATACGCAGTATTTT. The chain carries TRBV6-1 and TRBJ2-3; D uncertain. Germline values: CDR1 MNHNS, CDR2 SASEGT. V lost 4 bases, J lost 4 bases, and 6 bases lay in between. The CDR3 runs 12 residues.

The rearrangement joins TRBV11-1 to TRBJ1-1; D gene uncertain. V was trimmed by 3 bases and J by 2 bases, leaving 4 bases between them. This CDR3 has 12 residues. CDR1 and CDR2 from the germline V gene are SGHAT and FQDESV (reference sequence). In DNA, the CDR3 is TGTGCCAGCAGCTTTCTTAACACTGAAGCTTTCTTT. This encodes CASSFLNTEAFF.

The V and J genes are TRBV5-5 and TRBJ1-5; TRBD1 agrees at 8 bases. The V segment lost 5 bases and the J segment 0 bases; nucleotides outside the gene matches: 4. The germline V gene encodes CDR1 SGHKS and CDR2 YYEKEE (reference sequence). This CDR3 comprises 15 residues. The CDR3 here is CASRQTGDSNQPQHF. Written as DNA, the CDR3 is TGTGCCAGCAGACAGACAGGGGATAGCAATCAGCCCCAGCATTTT.

A remark on this clone: It may be a read error: a sequence one base away is much more abundant. This chain connects TRBV7-2 to TRBJ2-3; D gene uncertain. CDR3 length equals 12 residues. With 3 bases removed from V and 6 bases from J, the gap between germline ends came to 7 bases. Germline V gene data show CDR1 as SGHTA and CDR2 as FQGNSA. The CDR3 bases are TGTGCCAGCAGCTTCGGACGGGATACGCAGTATTTT. It encodes CASSFGRDTQYF.

This clone was seen only a few times. This chain connects TRBV6-5 to TRBJ2-7; the D is unclear. The CDR3 is 14 amino acids. V was cut by 2 bases and J by 2 bases, with 10 bases left in between. Germline V gene data show CDR1 as MNHEY and CDR2 as SVGAGI. CDR3 region: CASSYSTVTYEQYF. The CDR3 coding sequence is TGTGCCAGCAGTTACAGTACAGTGACCTACGAGCAGTACTTC.

As regards this clone: Within the sample, other DNA sequences also encode this same CDR3. V gene TRBV9 combines with J gene TRBJ1-5; 7 nucleotides align to TRBD1. The length of the CDR3 is 15 residues. J gave up 2 bases and V 0 bases, and 2 bases lay outside the gene matches. Germline lookup yields CDR1 SGDLS and CDR2 YYNGEE. The DNA for the CDR3 is TGTGCCAGCAGCGTAGGAGGGGGCGGCAATCAGCCCCAGCATTTT. It encodes CASSVGGGGNQPQHF.

This chain uses TRBV4-3 with TRBJ1-4, with 9 bases matching TRBD1. The germline V gene has CDR1 LGHNA and CDR2 YSLEER. The CDR3 loop spans 17 amino acids. The J segment lost 6 bases and the V segment lost 0 bases, leaving 8 bases of the junction unmatched. Here the CDR3 reads CASSQDKGTGGYEKLFF. In nucleotides, the CDR3 is TGCGCCAGCAGCCAAGATAAGGGAACAGGGGGCTATGAAAAACTGTTTTTT.

Many counts were recorded for this clone. The chain combines TRBV4-3 with TRBJ2-7; 11 bases are a match to TRBD2. CDR3 length equals 17 residues. Trimming at V came to 0 bases and at J to 4 bases, leaving 8 bases not matched to a gene. Per germline, CDR1 LGHNA and CDR2 YSLEER. The CDR3 bases are TGCGCCAGCAGCCAAGATCATCGGACTAGCGGGTTTTACGAGCAGTACTTC. It specifies CASSQDHRTSGFYEQYF.

The J gene is TRBJ1-5, the V gene TRBV30, with 9 positions matching TRBD1. This CDR3 has 16 amino acids. Germline CDR1 GTSNPN, CDR2 SVGIG (reference sequence). Germline trimming cut 2 bases from V and 1 base from J; bases unmatched to any gene: 6. CDR3 in amino acids: CAWSPTGTGSNQPQHF. CDR3 nucleotide sequence: TGTGCCTGGAGTCCCACCGGGACAGGGAGCAATCAGCCCCAGCATTTT.

The V and J genes are TRBV4-1 and TRBJ2-6; a possible D gene is TRBD1 (5 bases). Germline CDR1 and CDR2: MGHRA and YSYEKL. The CDR3 is 18 residues long. V gave up 0 bases and J gave up 0 bases, with 12 bases separating them. CDR3 sequence: CASSQDIGASSGANVLTF. The CDR3 nucleotides read TGCGCCAGCAGCCAAGATATTGGGGCATCCTCTGGGGCCAACGTCCTGACTTTC.

The gene calls are TRBV28 and TRBJ1-4; 7 bases agree with TRBD1. In germline, CDR1 is MDHEN, CDR2 SYDVKM. The trim removed 6 bases at V and 8 bases at J, leaving 12 bases unmatched. The CDR3 loop spans 15 amino acids. The CDR3: CASRPRQGSGEKLFF. The CDR3 DNA is TGTGCCAGCAGACCCAGACAGGGATCGGGAGAAAAACTGTTTTTT.

Only a few counts were recorded for this clone. This chain joins TRBV28 and TRBJ2-7; 9 nucleotides line up with TRBD1. This CDR3 is built from 15 residues. Germline V CDR1 and CDR2: MDHEN, SYDVKM. J gave up 5 bases and V 5 bases, and 10 bases lay outside the gene matches. For the CDR3, the DNA is TGTGCCAGCAGTCCCACCGGGACAGGGTATAACGAGCAGTACTTC. As protein: CASSPTGTGYNEQYF.

This clone was observed a single time. This sequence joins TRBV6-5 and TRBJ2-3; D is ambiguous. The germline V gene has CDR1 MNHEY and CDR2 SVGAGI. This CDR3 is 15 amino acids long. V lost 5 bases to trimming and J lost 3 bases, with 15 bases between them. The CDR3 DNA follows: TGTGCCAGCAGTCTCCGCGAGGCATCTACAGATACGCAGTATTTT. Amino acids: CASSLREASTDTQYF.

The chain carries TRBV6-6 and TRBJ1-2; D unresolved. Deletions cut 2 bases from V and 3 bases from J, with 13 bases between. The CDR3 spans 15 residues. Per germline, CDR1 MNHNY and CDR2 SVGAGI (reference sequence). CDR3 amino acids: CASSYQSTAYYGYTF. Here the CDR3 DNA reads TGTGCCAGCAGTTACCAGAGCACTGCCTACTATGGCTACACCTTC.

This clone was picked up a small number of times. The chain links TRBV7-9 to TRBJ1-6; 7 nucleotides agree with TRBD1. The junction had 7 bases not matched to a gene; V was cut back by 4 bases and J by 10 bases. Per germline, CDR1 SEHNR and CDR2 FQNEAQ (reference sequence). CDR3 size: 14 residues. CDR3 sequence reads: CASSSQGDLSPLHF. Here the CDR3 DNA reads TGTGCCAGCAGCTCCCAGGGGGACTTGTCACCCCTCCACTTT.

The CDR3 DNA sequence: TGTGCCAGCAGCTTATTAGGAGGGAACACCGGGGAGCTGTTTTTT. Translated: CASSLLGGNTGELFF. The chain recombines TRBV7-3 with TRBJ2-2, with a weak D call TRBD2 (5 bases). The V gene's germline CDR1 is SGHTA and CDR2 FQGTGA. V lost 2 bases, J lost 1 base, and 8 bases lay in between. This CDR3 is 15 amino acids long.

This clone was seen just once. This rearrangement joins TRBV7-3 to TRBJ2-1; TRBD1 matches at 8 bases. Trimming at V came to 4 bases and at J to 9 bases, leaving 5 bases not matched to a gene. CDR3 length: 13 residues. Per the germline V gene, CDR1 is SGHTA and CDR2 is FQGTGA. The CDR3 here is CASSSDRDGEQFF. DNA for the CDR3: TGTGCCAGCAGCTCGGACAGGGACGGTGAGCAGTTCTTC.

V and J are TRBV15 and TRBJ2-3; a weak D match, TRBD1 (5 bases). Germline loops: CDR1 LNHNV, CDR2 YYDKDF (reference sequence). V lost 0 bases and J 0 bases, leaving 10 bases between the germline ends. The CDR3 spans 16 residues. The CDR3 DNA is TGTGCCACCAGCAGAGATAGGGGCGCTAGCACAGATACGCAGTATTTT. The encoded protein is CATSRDRGASTDTQYF.

This clone appeared once. V gene TRBV21-1 combines with J gene TRBJ2-3. TRBV21-1 is shown as a pseudogene. The CDR3 is 16 residues long. The CDR3 sequence: CASSKQSATSTDTQYF. The CDR3 DNA reads as TGTGCCAGCAGCAAGCAGTCCGCTACTAGCACAGATACGCAGTATTTT.

The J gene is TRBJ2-2, the V gene TRBV5-5, with TRBD2 matching over 10 bases. The germline CDR1 and CDR2 sequences are SGHKS and YYEKEE (reference sequence). This CDR3 spans 17 amino acids. V lost 2 bases to trimming and J lost 0 bases; unmatched junction nucleotides: 4. In nucleotides, the CDR3 is TGTGCCAGCAGCTTTGGACTAGCGGAGGCGAACACCGGGGAGCTGTTTTTT. Translation gives CASSFGLAEANTGELFF. The complete variable domain, with remaining parts taken from reference TRBV5-5 and TRBJ2-2, reads DAGVTQSPTHLIKTRGQQVTLRCSPISGHKSVSWYQQVLGQGPQFIFQYYEKEERGRGNFPDRFSARQFPNYSSELNVNALLLGDSALYLCASSFGLAEANTGELFFGEGSRLTVL.

This clone has more than one count but fewer than ten. J is TRBJ2-2 and V is TRBV18, with 9 bases matching TRBD2. The germline CDR1 and CDR2 sequences are KGHSH and LQKENI. The V segment lost 2 bases and the J segment 6 bases; nucleotides outside the gene matches: 7. The CDR3 length is 16 residues. The CDR3 here is CASSPYSGGLPGELFF. In DNA, the CDR3 is TGTGCCAGCTCACCATATAGCGGGGGACTGCCCGGGGAGCTGTTTTTT.

V and J are TRBV7-9 and TRBJ1-2; 8 bases align to TRBD1. CDR1 and CDR2 (germline): SEHNR, FQNEAQ (reference sequence). The CDR3 runs to 17 residues. V was clipped by 4 bases and J by 2 bases; unmatched bases: 12. Here the CDR3 DNA reads TGTGCCAGCAGCTCCGGGACAGGAGGTTGGGAGAACTATGGCTACACCTTC. Translating it yields CASSSGTGGWENYGYTF. Full variable domain (remainder filled in from reference TRBV7-9 and TRBJ1-2): DTGVSQNPRHKITKRGQNVTFRCDPISEHNRLYWYRQTLGQGPEFLTYFQNEAQLEKSRLLSDRFSAERPKGSFSTLEIQRTEQGDSAMYLCASSSGTGGWENYGYTFGSGTRLTVV.

The chain links TRBV5-4 to TRBJ1-6; 7 bases agree with TRBD1. J lost 7 bases, V lost 9 bases, and 13 bases had no gene match. CDR1 is SGHNT and CDR2 is YYREEE in the germline V gene (reference sequence). The CDR3 is 15 amino acids. The CDR3 DNA reads TGTGCCACATCCCTTGGGACAGCTCAGAATTCACCCCTCCACTTT. Protein: CATSLGTAQNSPLHF.